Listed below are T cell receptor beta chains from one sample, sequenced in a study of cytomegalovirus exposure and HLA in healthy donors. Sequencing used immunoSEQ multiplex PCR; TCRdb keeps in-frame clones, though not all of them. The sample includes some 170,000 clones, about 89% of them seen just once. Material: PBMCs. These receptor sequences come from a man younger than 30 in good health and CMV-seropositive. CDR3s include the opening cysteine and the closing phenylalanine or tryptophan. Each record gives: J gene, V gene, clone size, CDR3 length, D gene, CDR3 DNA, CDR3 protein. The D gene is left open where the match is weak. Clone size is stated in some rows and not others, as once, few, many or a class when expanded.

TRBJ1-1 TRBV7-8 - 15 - TGTGCCAGCAGCTTATTTAGGACAGCGAACACTGAAGCTTTCTTT CASSLFRTANTEAFF
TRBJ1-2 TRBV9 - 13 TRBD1 TGTGCCAGCAGCGTCGGGACAGCGCCGAGGTACACCTTC CASSVGTAPRYTF
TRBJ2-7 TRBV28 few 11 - TGTGCCAGCAGTTTCGGCTACGAGCAGTACTTC CASSFGYEQYF
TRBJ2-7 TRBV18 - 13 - TGTGCCAGCTCACCCCTCACCTACTACGAGCAGTACTTC CASSPLTYYEQYF
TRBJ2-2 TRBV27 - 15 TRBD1 TGTGCCAGCACCCCGGGACAGCTCAACACCGGGGAGCTGTTTTTT CASTPGQLNTGELFF
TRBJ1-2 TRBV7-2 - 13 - TGTGCCAGCAGCTTAAGGCGGAGATATGGCTACACCTTC CASSLRRRYGYTF
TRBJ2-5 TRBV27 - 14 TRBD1 TGTGCCAGCAGCCTTCGGACAGGACAAGAGACCCAGTACTTC CASSLRTGQETQYF
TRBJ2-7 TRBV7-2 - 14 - TGTGCCAGCAGCTATTTAAGCGATACCTACGAGCAGTACTTC CASSYLSDTYEQYF
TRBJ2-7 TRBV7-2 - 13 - TGTGCCAGCAGCTTAGGTAGCGGTTACGAGCAGTACTTC CASSLGSGYEQYF
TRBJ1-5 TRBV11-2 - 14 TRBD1 TGTGCCAGCAGCAGGACAGGGACTAATCAGCCCCAGCATTTT CASSRTGTNQPQHF
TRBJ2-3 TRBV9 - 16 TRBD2 TGTGCCAGCAGCCCCCGTCTAGCGGGGGGGCCAGATACGCAGTATTTT CASSPRLAGGPDTQYF
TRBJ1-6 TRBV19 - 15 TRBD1 TGTGCCAGTAGTATTCCGGGACAGGGTAATTCACCCCTCCACTTT CASSIPGQGNSPLHF
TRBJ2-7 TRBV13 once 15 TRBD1 TGTGCCAGCAGCTTAGGATCAGGGGGCAAATACGAGCAGTACTTC CASSLGSGGKYEQYF
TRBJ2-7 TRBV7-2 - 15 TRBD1 TGTGCCAGCAGCTTAGAGGCAGGGGGTCCCTACGAGCAGTACTTC CASSLEAGGPYEQYF
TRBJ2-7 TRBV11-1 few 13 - TGTGCCAGCAGCTCCTCACAGGGCTACGAGCAGTACTTC CASSSSQGYEQYF
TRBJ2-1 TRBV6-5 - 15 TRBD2 TGTGCCAGCAGTTACTCGGGCGGGAGAGGTGATGAGCAGTTCTTC CASSYSGGRGDEQFF
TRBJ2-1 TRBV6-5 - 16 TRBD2 TGTGCCAGCAGTTACTCGGCGGGGGTACTGCGCAATGAGCAGTTCTTC CASSYSAGVLRNEQFF